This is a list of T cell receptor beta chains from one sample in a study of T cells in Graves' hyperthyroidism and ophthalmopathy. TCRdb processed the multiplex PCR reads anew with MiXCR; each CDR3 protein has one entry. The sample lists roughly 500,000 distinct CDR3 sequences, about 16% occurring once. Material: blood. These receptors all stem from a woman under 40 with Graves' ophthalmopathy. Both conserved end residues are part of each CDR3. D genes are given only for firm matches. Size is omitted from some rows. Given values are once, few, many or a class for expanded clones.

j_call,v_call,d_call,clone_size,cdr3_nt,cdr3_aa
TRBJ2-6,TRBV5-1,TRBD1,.,TGCGCCAGCAGGAGATCAGGGGGAAACTCTGGGGCCAACGTCCTGACTTTC,CASRRSGGNSGANVLTF
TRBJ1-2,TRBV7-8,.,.,TGTGCCAGCAGCCCAGGGGCATTGGGGGCGCTTGGCTACACCTTC,CASSPGALGALGYTF
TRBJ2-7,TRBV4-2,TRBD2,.,TGTGCCAGCAGCCGTGGACTAGCGGTAACCTACGAGCAGTACTTC,CASSRGLAVTYEQYF
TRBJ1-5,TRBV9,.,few,TGTGCCAGCAGCGTAGATCCTAGGGGCAATCAGCCCCAGCATTTT,CASSVDPRGNQPQHF
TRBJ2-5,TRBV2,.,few,TGTGCCAGCAGTGTAGGTGCGAAAGGAGCCCAGTACTTC,CASSVGAKGAQYF
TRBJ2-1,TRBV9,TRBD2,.,TGTACCAGCAGCGTAGACGGGGGGGGGACACAGTCCTACAATGAGCAGTTCTTC,CTSSVDGGGTQSYNEQFF
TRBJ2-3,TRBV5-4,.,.,TGTGCCAGCAGCCAATTAGGACTGGAGCTCTCAGATACGCAGTATTTT,CASSQLGLELSDTQYF
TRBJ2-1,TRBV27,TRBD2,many,TGTGCCAGCAGCCCGACTAGCGGGAGGCAAGGGAATGAGCAGTTCTTC,CASSPTSGRQGNEQFF
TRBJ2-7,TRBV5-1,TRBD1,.,TGCGCCAGCAGCCTACGGGACAGCCCCTACGAGCAGTACTTC,CASSLRDSPYEQYF
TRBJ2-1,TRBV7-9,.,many,TGTGCCAGCATCATAAACGGTCAGGGCTACAATGAGCAGTTCTTC,CASIINGQGYNEQFF
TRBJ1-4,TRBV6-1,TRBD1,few,TGTGCCAGCAGTACCCGGACAGGAAGACTTGAAAAACTGTTTTTT,CASSTRTGRLEKLFF
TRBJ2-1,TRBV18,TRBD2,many,TGTGCCAGCTCACCCTCCGGGGGGAGCTCCTACAATGAGCAGTTCTTC,CASSPSGGSSYNEQFF
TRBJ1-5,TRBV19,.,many,TGTGCCAGTAGTTCCCCAGCGGGGGCGCGTAGCAATCAGCCCCAGCATTTT,CASSSPAGARSNQPQHF
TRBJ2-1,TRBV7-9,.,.,TGTGCCAGCAGCCCTCCGGGACTTTCCAATGAGCAGTTCTTC,CASSPPGLSNEQFF
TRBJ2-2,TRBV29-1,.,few,TGCAGCGCACCCTCTCGGGGGGAGCTGTTTTTT,CSAPSRGELFF
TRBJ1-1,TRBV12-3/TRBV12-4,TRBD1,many,TGTGCCAGCAGTCGCGGGACAGGACAACTGAACACTGAAGCTTTCTTT,CASSRGTGQLNTEAFF
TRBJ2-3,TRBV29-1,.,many,TGCAGCGTCCGCCCAGGGGGGGATACGCAGTATTTT,CSVRPGGDTQYF
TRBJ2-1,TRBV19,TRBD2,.,TGTGCCGCCTCTAGCGGGAATTCGTACAATGAGCAGTTCTTC,CAASSGNSYNEQFF
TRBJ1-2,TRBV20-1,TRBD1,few,TGCAGTGCTAGAGATCAAAACAGGGGCTGGGGGGGCTATGGCTACACCTTC,CSARDQNRGWGGYGYTF
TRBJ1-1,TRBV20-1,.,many,TGCAGTGCTAGAATGACAGTGAACACTGAAGCTTTCTTT,CSARMTVNTEAFF
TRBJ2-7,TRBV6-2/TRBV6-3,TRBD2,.,TGTGCCAGCAGTTACTATTTAGCGGGAGCCACCGAGCAGTACTTC,CASSYYLAGATEQYF
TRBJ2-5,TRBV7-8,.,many,TGTGCCAGCAGACACTCGGGACCCGCAGGGGCAGAGACCCAGTACTTC,CASRHSGPAGAETQYF